The entry below gives a single T cell receptor (beta chain) sequence along with its context. Its matching antigen is unknown. Method: immunoSEQ multiplex PCR; TCRdb's copy keeps in-frame clones and lacks some. The sample yields approximately 36,000 clones, about 94% seen once. These data originate in a study of circulating and synovial CD4+ cells in juvenile arthritis. Findings and caveats of the study: CPL and bulk CD4 samples differed at least tenfold in T cell genomes. Circulating pathogenic-like lymphocytes shared a substantially higher fraction of CDR3 sequences with synovium than bulk blood. Diversity here was lower than in bulk blood CD4 cells. The pathogenic-like versus bulk T cell difference escaped Vbeta family analysis.

Sequenced: CD4+ T cells from blood. The sequence derives from a human donor with juvenile idiopathic arthritis.

CDR3 amino acids: CASSPNRTSGGRVYEQYF. As DNA, the CDR3 is TGTGCCAGCAGCCCCAACCGGACTAGCGGGGGACGGGTCTACGAGCAGTACTTC. This chain links TRBV7-2 with TRBJ2-7, with 13 bases identical to TRBD2. CDR3 length: 18 amino acids. V trimming: 5 bases; J trimming: 3 bases; junction bases outside the gene matches: 13. Germline values: CDR1 SGHTA, CDR2 FQGNSA. Filled out from reference TRBV7-2 and TRBJ2-7, the complete variable domain reads GAGVSQSPSNKVTEKGKDVELRCDPISGHTALYWYRQSLGQGLEFLIYFQGNSAPDKSGLPSDRFSAERTGGSVSTLTIQRTQQEDSAVYLCASSPNRTSGGRVYEQYFGPGTRLTVT.